This is a list of T cell receptor beta chains from one sample in a study of beta chain features in type 1 diabetes. Data came from immunoSEQ multiplex PCR; TCRdb stores just in-frame clones and leaves some out. Of 250,000 or so clones in the sample, approximately 15% were seen once. Sequencing input: naive CD4+ T cells from blood. The receptors originated from a young man with type 1 diabetes. Each CDR3 is given without its conserved first and last residue. The order of the fields is D gene, V gene, CDR3 protein. The D gene is left open where the match is weak.

>NA|TRBV4-2
ASSQGPSPQETQY
>NA|TRBV5-1
ASSLATGLNYGYT
>NA|TRBV30
AWDSARNQPQH
>TRBD1|TRBV9
ASSGDRVLTGELF
>NA|TRBV5-1
ASSLDRVSDTQY
>NA|TRBV5-6
ASSRGNEQF
>TRBD1|TRBV2
ASTEDRAPPQH
>NA|TRBV5-1
ASSLVAASNQPQH
>NA|TRBV7-9
ASSLWGGEGTQY
>TRBD2|TRBV15
ATSRDSLAGVGELF
>NA|TRBV6-1
ASSEGGGTQY
>NA|TRBV6-1
ASSVLQETQY
>TRBD1|TRBV18
ASSLGQGREMNTEAF
>TRBD2|TRBV29-1
SVRGSYEQY
>NA|TRBV29-1
SVIFDAGSSYEQY
>NA|TRBV10-3
AISALDNEGNEQF
>TRBD2|TRBV7-9
ASSPGLAGGGSYNEQF